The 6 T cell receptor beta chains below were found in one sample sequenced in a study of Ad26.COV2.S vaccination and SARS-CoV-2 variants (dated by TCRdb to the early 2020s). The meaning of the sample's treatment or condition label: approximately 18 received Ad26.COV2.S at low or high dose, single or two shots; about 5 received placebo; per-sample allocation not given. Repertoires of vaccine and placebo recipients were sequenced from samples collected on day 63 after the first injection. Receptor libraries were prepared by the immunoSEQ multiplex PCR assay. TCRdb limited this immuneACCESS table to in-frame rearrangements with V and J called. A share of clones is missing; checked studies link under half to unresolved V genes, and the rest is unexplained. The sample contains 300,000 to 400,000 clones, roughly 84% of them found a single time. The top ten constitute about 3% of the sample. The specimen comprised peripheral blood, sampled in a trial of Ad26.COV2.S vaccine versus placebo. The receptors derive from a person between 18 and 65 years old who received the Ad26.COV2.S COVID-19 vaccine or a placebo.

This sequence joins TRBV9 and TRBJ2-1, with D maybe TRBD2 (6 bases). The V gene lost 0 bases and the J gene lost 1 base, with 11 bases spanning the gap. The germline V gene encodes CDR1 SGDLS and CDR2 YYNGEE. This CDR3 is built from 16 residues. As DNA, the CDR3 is TGTGCCAGCAGCGTAGGGGCTAGCGTTTCCTACAATGAGCAGTTCTTC. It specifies CASSVGASVSYNEQFF.

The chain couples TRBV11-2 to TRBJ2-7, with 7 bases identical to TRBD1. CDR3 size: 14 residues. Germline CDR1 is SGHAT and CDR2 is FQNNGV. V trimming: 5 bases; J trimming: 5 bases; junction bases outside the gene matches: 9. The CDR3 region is CASSPADRHHEQYF. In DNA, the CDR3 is TGTGCCAGCAGCCCCGCGGACAGGCACCACGAGCAGTACTTC.

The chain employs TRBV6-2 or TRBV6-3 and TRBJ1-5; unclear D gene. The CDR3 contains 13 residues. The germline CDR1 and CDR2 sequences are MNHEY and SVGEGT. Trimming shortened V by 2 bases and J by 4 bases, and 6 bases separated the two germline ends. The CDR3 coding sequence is TGTGCCAGCAGTTACCGGGAAAATCAGCCCCAGCATTTT. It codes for CASSYRENQPQHF.

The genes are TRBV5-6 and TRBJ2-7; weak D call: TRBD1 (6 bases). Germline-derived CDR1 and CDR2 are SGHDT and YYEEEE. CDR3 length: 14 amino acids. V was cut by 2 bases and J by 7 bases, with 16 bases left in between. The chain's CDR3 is CASSFKGDLVEQYF. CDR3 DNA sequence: TGTGCCAGCAGCTTCAAGGGGGACCTAGTAGAGCAGTACTTC. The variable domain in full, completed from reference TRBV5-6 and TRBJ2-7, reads DAGVTQSPTHLIKTRGQQVTLRCSPKSGHDTVSWYQQALGQGPQFIFQYYEEEERQRGNFPDRFSGHQFPNYSSELNVNALLLGDSALYLCASSFKGDLVEQYFGPGTRLTVT.

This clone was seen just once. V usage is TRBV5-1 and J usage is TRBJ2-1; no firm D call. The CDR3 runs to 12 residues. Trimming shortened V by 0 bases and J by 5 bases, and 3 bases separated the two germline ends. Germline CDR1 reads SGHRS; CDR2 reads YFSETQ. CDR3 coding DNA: TGCGCCAGCAGCTTGGACCACAATGAGCAGTTCTTC. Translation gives CASSLDHNEQFF.

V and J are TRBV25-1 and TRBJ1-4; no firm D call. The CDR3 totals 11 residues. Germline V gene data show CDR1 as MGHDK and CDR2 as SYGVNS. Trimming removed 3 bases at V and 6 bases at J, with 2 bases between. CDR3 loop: CASSDHEKLFF. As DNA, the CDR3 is TGTGCCAGCAGTGATCATGAAAAACTGTTTTTT.